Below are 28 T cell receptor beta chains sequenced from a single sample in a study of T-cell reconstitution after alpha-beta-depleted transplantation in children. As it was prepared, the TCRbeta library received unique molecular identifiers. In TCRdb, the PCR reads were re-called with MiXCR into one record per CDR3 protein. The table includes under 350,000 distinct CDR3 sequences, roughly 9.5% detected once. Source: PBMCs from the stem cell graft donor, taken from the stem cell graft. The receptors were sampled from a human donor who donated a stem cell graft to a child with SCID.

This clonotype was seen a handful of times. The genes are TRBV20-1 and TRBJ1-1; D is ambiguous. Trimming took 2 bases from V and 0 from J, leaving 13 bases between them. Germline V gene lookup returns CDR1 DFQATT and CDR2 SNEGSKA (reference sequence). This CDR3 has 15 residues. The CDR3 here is CSARSLPLMNTEAFF. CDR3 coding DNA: TGCAGTGCTAGATCATTACCTCTTATGAACACTGAAGCTTTCTTT.

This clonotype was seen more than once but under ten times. The CDR3 sequence: CAAEGASFSGNTIYF. CDR3 DNA: TGTGCCGCCGAGGGGGCTAGTTTCTCTGGAAACACCATATATTTT. This chain connects TRBV19 to TRBJ1-3; TRBD1 agrees at 7 bases. The CDR3 is 15 residues long. From germline, CDR1 is LNHDA and CDR2 SQIVND (reference sequence). After removal of 11 bases from V and 0 bases from J, the junction contained 10 bases not matched to a gene. Full variable domain (missing parts from reference TRBV19 and TRBJ1-3): DGGITQSPKYLFRKEGQNVTLSCEQNLNHDAMYWYRQDPGQGLRLIYYSQIVNDFQKGDIAEGYSVSREKKESFPLTVTSAQKNPTAFYLCAAEGASFSGNTIYFGEGSWLTVV.

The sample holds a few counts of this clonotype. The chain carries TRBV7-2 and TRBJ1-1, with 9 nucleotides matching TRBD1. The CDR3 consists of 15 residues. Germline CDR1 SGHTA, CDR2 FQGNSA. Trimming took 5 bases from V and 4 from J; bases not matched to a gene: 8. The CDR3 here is CASSRDRVGGTEAFF. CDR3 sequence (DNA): TGTGCCAGCAGCCGGGACAGGGTGGGGGGCACTGAAGCTTTCTTT.

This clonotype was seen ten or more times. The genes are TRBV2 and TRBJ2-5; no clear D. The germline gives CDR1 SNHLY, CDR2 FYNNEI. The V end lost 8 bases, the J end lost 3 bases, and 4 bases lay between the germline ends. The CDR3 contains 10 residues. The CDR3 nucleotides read TGTGCCAGCGTTAAAGAGACCCAGTACTTC. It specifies CASVKETQYF. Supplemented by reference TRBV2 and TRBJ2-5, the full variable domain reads EPEVTQTPSHQVTQMGQEVILRCVPISNHLYFYWYRQILGQKVEFLVSFYNNEISEKSEIFDDQFSVERPDGSNFTLKIRSTKLEDSAMYFCASVKETQYFGPGTRLLVL.

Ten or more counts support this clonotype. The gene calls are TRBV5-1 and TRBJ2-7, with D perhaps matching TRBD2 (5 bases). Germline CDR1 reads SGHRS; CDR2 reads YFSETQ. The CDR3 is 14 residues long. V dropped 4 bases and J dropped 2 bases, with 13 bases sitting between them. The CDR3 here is CASSPGLTTYEQYF. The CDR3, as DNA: TGCGCCAGCAGCCCCGGACTGACAACCTACGAGCAGTACTTC.

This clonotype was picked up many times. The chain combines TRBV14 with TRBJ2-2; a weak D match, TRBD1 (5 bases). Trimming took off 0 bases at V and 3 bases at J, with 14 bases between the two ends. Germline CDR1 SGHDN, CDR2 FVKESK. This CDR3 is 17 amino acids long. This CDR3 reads CASSQEVSPGYTGELFF. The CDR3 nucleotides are TGTGCCAGCAGCCAAGAGGTTTCGCCAGGGTACACCGGGGAGCTGTTTTTT.

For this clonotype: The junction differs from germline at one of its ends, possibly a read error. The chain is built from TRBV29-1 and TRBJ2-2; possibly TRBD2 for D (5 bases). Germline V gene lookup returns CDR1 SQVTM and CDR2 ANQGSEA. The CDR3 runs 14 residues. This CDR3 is CSVVGSPNTGEPFF. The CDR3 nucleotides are TGCAGCGTTGTTGGCTCTCCAAACACCGGGGAGCCGTTTTTT.

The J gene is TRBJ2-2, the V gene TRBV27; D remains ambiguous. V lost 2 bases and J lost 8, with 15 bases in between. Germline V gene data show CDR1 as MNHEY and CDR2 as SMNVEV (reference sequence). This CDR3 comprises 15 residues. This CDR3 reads CASSLGWSLRGELFF. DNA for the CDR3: TGTGCCAGCAGTTTAGGTTGGAGCCTGAGAGGGGAGCTGTTTTTT.

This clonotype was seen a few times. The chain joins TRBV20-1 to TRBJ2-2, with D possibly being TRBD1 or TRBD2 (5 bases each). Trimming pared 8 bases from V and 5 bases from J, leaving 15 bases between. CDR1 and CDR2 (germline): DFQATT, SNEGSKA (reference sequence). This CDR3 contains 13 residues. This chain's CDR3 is CSTAKGRTGELFF. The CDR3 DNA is TGCAGTACCGCCAAGGGGAGAACCGGGGAGCTGTTTTTT.

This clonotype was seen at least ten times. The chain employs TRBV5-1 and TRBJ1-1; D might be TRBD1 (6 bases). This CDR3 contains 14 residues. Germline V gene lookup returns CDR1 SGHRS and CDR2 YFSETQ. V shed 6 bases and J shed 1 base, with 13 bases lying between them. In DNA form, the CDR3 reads TGCGCCAGCACCTACAGGGATGGGAACACTGAAGCTTTCTTT. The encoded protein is CASTYRDGNTEAFF.

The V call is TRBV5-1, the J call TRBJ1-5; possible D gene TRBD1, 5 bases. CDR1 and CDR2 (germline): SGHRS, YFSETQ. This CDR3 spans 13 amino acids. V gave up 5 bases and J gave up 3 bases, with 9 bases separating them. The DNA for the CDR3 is TGCGCCAGCAGAAGGGACTACAATCAGCCCCAGCATTTT. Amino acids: CASRRDYNQPQHF.

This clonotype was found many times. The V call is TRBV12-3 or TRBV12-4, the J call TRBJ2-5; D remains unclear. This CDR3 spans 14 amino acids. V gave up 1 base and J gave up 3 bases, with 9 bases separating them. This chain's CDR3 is CASSLVVSKETQYF. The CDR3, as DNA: TGTGCCAGCAGTTTAGTGGTCTCCAAAGAGACCCAGTACTTC.

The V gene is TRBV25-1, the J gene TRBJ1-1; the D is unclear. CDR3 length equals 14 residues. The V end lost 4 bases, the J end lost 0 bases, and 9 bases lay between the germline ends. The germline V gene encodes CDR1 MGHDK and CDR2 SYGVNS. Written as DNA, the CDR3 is TGTGCCAGCAGTGTTGACTCGGTGAACACTGAAGCTTTCTTT. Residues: CASSVDSVNTEAFF.

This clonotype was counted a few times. For the CDR3, the DNA is TGCAGTGCTAGTACAGTTAACTATGGCTACACCTTC. This translates into CSASTVNYGYTF. V is TRBV20-1 and J is TRBJ1-2; unclear D gene. The germline V and J ends were trimmed by 3 bases and 1 base, with 6 bases remaining between them. CDR3 length equals 12 residues. Germline CDR1 and CDR2: DFQATT and SNEGSKA (reference sequence).

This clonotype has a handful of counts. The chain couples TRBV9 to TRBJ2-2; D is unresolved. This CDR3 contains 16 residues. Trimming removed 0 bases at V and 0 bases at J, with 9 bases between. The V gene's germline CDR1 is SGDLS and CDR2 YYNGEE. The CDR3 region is CASSVAWSSNTGELFF. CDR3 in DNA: TGTGCCAGCAGCGTAGCGTGGAGTTCGAACACCGGGGAGCTGTTTTTT.

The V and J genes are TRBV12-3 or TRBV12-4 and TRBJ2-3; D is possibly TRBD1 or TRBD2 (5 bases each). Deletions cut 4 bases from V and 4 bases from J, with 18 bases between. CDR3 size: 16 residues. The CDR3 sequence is CASSSKEWGTADTQYF. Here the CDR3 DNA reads TGTGCCAGCAGTTCCAAAGAGTGGGGGACGGCAGATACGCAGTATTTT.

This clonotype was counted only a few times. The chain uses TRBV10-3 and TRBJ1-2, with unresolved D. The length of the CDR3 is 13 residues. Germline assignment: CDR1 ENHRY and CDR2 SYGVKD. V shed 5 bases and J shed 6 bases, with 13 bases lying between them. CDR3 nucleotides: TGTGCCATCAGTACTTCAATCGGGGATGGCTACACCTTC. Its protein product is CAISTSIGDGYTF.

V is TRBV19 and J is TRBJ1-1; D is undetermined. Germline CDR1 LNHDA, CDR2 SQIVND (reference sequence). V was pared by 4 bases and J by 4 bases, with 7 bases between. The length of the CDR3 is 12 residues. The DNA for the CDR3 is TGTGCCAGTAGTAGACCGGGCACTGAAGCTTTCTTT. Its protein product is CASSRPGTEAFF.

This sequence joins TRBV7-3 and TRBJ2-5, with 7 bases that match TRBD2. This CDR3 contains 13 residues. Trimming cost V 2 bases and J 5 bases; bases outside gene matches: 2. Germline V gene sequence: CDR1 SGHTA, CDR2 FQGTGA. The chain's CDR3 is CASSLELAETQYF. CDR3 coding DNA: TGTGCCAGCAGCTTAGAACTAGCGGAGACCCAGTACTTC.

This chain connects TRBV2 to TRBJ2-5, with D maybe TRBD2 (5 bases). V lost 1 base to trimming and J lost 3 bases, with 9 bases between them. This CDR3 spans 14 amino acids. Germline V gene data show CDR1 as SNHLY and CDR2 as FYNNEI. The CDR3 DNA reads TGTGCCAGCAGTGAAGGAAGAGGGAAAGAGACCCAGTACTTC. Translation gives CASSEGRGKETQYF.

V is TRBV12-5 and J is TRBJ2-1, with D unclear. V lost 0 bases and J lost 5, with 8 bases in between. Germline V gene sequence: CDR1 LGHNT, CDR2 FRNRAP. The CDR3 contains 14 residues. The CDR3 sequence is CASGLVGSHNEQFF. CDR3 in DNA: TGTGCTAGTGGTTTGGTGGGCAGCCACAATGAGCAGTTCTTC.

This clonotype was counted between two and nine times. CDR3 protein: CASSLQSGIQETQYF. CDR3 coding DNA: TGCGCCAGCAGCTTGCAATCCGGGATCCAAGAGACCCAGTACTTC. This chain uses TRBV5-1 with TRBJ2-5; a possible D gene is TRBD2 (5 bases). V lost 1 base to trimming and J lost 1 base, with 11 bases between them. Germline CDR1 is SGHRS and CDR2 is YFSETQ. The CDR3 consists of 15 residues.

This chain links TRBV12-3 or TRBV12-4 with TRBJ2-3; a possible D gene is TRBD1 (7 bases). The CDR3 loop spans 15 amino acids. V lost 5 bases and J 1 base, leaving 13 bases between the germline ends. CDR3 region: CASSRQGLGTDTQYF. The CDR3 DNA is TGTGCCAGCAGTCGACAGGGACTTGGCACAGATACGCAGTATTTT.

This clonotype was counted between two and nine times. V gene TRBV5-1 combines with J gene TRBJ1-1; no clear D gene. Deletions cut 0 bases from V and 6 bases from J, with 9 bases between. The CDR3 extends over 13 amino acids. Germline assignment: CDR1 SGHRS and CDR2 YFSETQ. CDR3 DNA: TGCGCCAGCAGCTTGGGTGGAAGAGCTGAAGCTTTCTTT. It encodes CASSLGGRAEAFF.

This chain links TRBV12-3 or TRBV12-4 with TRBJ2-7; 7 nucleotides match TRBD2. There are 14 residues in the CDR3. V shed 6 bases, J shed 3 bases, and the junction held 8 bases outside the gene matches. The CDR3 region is CASSELGRGYEQYF. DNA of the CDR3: TGTGCCAGCAGCGAACTAGGGAGGGGCTACGAGCAGTACTTC.

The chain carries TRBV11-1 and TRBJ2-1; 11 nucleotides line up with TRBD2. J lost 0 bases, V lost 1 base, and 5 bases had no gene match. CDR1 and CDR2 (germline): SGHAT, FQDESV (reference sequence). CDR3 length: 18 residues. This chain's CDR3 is CASSLVAGLAGSYNEQFF. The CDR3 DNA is TGTGCCAGCAGCTTAGTCGCAGGACTAGCGGGCTCCTACAATGAGCAGTTCTTC. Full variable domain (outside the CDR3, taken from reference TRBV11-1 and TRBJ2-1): EAEVAQSPRYKITEKSQAVAFWCDPISGHATLYWYRQILGQGPELLVQFQDESVVDDSQLPKDRFSAERLKGVDSTLKIQPAELGDSAMYLCASSLVAGLAGSYNEQFFGPGTRLTVL.

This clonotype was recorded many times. CDR3 nucleotides: TGTGCCAGCAGCTTAGTAGGGGGCGAGAACACTGAAGCTTTCTTT. Translated: CASSLVGGENTEAFF. The gene calls are TRBV7-9 and TRBJ1-1, with 7 bases lining up with TRBD1. The CDR3 loop spans 15 amino acids. The J segment lost 1 base and the V segment lost 1 base, leaving 3 bases of the junction unmatched. Germline CDR1 and CDR2: SEHNR and FQNEAQ (reference sequence).

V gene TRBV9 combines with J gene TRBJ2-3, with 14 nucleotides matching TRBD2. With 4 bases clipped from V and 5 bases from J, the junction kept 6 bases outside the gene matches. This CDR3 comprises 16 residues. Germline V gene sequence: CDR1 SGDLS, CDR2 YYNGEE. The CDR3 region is CASSFRTSGGLDTQYF. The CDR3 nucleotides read TGTGCCAGCAGCTTCCGGACTAGCGGGGGGTTAGATACGCAGTATTTT.